Given below is one T cell receptor beta chain in context. Its antigen has not been determined. No qualities accompany the bases; no much larger clone lies one base away. These data come from a study of shared clonotypes between healthy human individuals (dated by TCRdb to about 2020). Regarding the study in general: The cohort comprised a couple of women and a few men aged 18 to 49 years. For each donor, CD4 naive and CD4 memory were each run on three plates, CD8 naive on two plates, and CD8 memory on one plate. To estimate repertoire size and how much clonotypes are shared between individuals, the study performed deep sequencing of blood TCR repertoires from about 5 healthy adults. To increase sequencing depth and limit assay-specific biases, TCR repertoire library preparation and sequencing were carried out by different laboratories using diverse techniques. Per donor, leukapheresis produced somewhere between about 0.94 and 8.9 billion PBMCs.

CD8 naive samples were CD45RO-negative cells positively selected for CCR7, giving a CD45RA+CCR7+ population that excluded TemRA cells. The donors were healthy, HIV-negative adults who had no recently reported acute infections or vaccinations. Every donor was a Caucasian adult living in Nashville, Tennessee, USA. Blood was collected by leukapheresis, and PBMCs were isolated by Ficoll-Histopaque density gradient centrifugation and then cryopreserved in liquid nitrogen vapor phase. Analytical flow cytometry was used to check the purity and quantity of each magnetically sorted T cell population. Genomic DNA was isolated from every sorted fraction and measured by UV absorbance on a Nanodrop 2000c. The full study reports these points: When a handful of donors were compared, the shared fraction of clonotypes was 5% to 6.5% for naive CD4, over 3% for naive CD8, 2.3% for memory CD4, and roughly 0.4% for memory CD8. Even with the large sequencing depth, rarefaction of the sorted-subset datasets indicated that sequencing was incomplete. Pairwise subsampling led to the expectation that sequencing depth would affect the degree of clonotype sharing among donors. Because the study included only a small number of donors, the genetic and exposure-history diversity represented was limited. Sampling was restricted to blood, and TCR repertoires in tissue are likely to differ from TCR repertoires in blood. Naive subsets generally had larger estimated clonotype richness than memory subsets did. Clonotypes shared by all four sorted-subset donors showed higher generation probabilities than non-shared clonotypes.

Using the deep immunoSEQ assay, TCR CDR3 regions were amplified from genomic DNA by multiplex PCR. Genomic DNA extracted from each cell subset was distributed evenly over all wells of several immunoSEQ 96-well plates, and each plate served as one replicate. For sorted subsets, each replicate PCR was loaded with approximately 200 ng genomic DNA, equivalent to 32,000 or so T cell genomes. The purified libraries were quantified using a Qubit 3.0 fluorometer, sized with a Bioanalyzer 2100, and then quantified again using the KAPA Library Quantification kit. A separate single-read 150-cycle Illumina NextSeq 550 flow cell was used to sequence each immunoSEQ 96-well plate. Processing in the source paper ran as follows. Because only junctional sequences without quality scores were contained in the immunoSEQ output, filtering matching that applied to full-length reads could not be performed. To assign V/J genes and CDR3, sequences were annotated against IMGT germline references using PyIR, a Python wrapper for IgBLAST v1.9. Reads were removed for weak V/J assignments (E-value above 1e-6), missing CDR3, stop codons, out-of-frame junctions, or ambiguous translated residues. V3J clonotypes were defined as sequences sharing the same inferred V gene, J gene, and CDR3 amino acid sequence. Percentage overlap between repertoires was calculated by dividing the number of shared unique clonotypes by the size of the smaller repertoire. Repertoire richness was assessed with RTK rarefaction, the Chao1 estimator, and Recon v2.1 estimates of unobserved clonotypes. Generation probabilities were computed with OLGA for all TCRbeta clonotypes obtained by the gDNA method from four donors. This immuneACCESS table, as held by TCRdb, lists in-frame sequences with V and J called but not all clones. Of the missing ones, under half trace to an unresolved V gene in checked studies; the others have no known cause. D and trimming were read from the DNA, whereas the V and J calls and clone size are those reported in that table. This sample lists some 2 million clones; roughly 94% were detected once. The ten largest clones capture roughly 1.2% of the sample.

In the germline V gene, CDR1 corresponds to LGHNA and CDR2 to YSLEER. The CDR3 covers 15 residues, taking in both the cysteine and the phenylalanine. Only CDR3 DNA is held: 45 bases, read in frame from base 1. V is clipped by 1 base and J by 5 bases, and the sequence between their germline boundaries is 12 bases long. This chain is built from TRBV4-3 and TRBJ1-5; TRBD1 could be the D gene, as 5 bases match. This clonotype originated in a man younger than 35 in good health. Sequences were obtained from naive CD8+ T cells sorted from blood. The sample's cell subset or site label, decoded: CD45RA+CCR7+. This receptor carries the CDR3 CASSQGQGKYQPQHF. The nucleotides read TGCGCCAGCAGCCAAGGGCAGGGAAAATATCAGCCCCAGCATTTT.